A single sample is the source of the 12 T cell receptor beta chains below, sequenced in a study of CD8+CD57+ T cells in acquired aplastic anemia. The template used for profiling TCR beta VDJ and CDR3 was genomic DNA. MiXCR, applied by TCRdb to the reads, yields one record per CDR3 protein. The sample lists 200,000 or so distinct CDR3 sequences; more than 45% were seen once. Patients selected for sequencing had displayed CD8+CD57+ cell expansion by flow cytometry. The specimen sequenced was sorted CD4+, CD8+, or CD8+CD57+ T cells (not recorded which) from PBMCs. Receptors were obtained from a human donor with aplastic anemia.

Only a few counts were recorded for this clonotype. This chain joins TRBV7-9 and TRBJ2-7; D is undetermined. Looked up from germline, CDR1 is SEHNR and CDR2 is FQNEAQ (reference sequence). This CDR3 is 13 amino acids long. V was trimmed by 5 bases and J by 3 bases, leaving 11 bases between them. The CDR3 sequence: CASSLLVRYEQYF. In DNA, the CDR3 is TGTGCCAGCAGCCTCCTCGTCCGCTACGAGCAGTACTTC.

The chain couples TRBV2 to TRBJ1-1; D remains unclear. V was clipped by 6 bases and J by 6 bases, with 11 bases between them. CDR1 is SNHLY, CDR2 FYNNEI, per germline. The CDR3 runs 12 residues. The CDR3 loop reads CASRVDNSEAFF. The CDR3 DNA reads TGTGCCAGCAGAGTGGATAACTCTGAAGCTTTCTTT.

The chain links TRBV29-1 to TRBJ2-7, with D tentatively TRBD1 (6 bases). In germline, CDR1 is SQVTM, CDR2 ANQGSEA. The V end was cut by 7 bases, the J end by 1 base, with 11 bases between. This CDR3 has 12 residues. CDR3 nucleotides: TGCAGCGCATCCCAGGGGTCCTACGAGCAGTACTTC. Translating it yields CSASQGSYEQYF.

CDR3 sequence reads: CASSLQGQVSGANVLTF. The CDR3, as DNA: TGTGCCAGCAGTTTACAAGGACAGGTCTCTGGGGCCAACGTCCTGACTTTC. The chain employs TRBV12-3 or TRBV12-4 and TRBJ2-6, with 7 bases matching TRBD1. V lost 2 bases to trimming and J lost 0 bases; unmatched junction nucleotides: 4. CDR3 length: 17 residues.

This clonotype was recorded at least ten times. The chain couples TRBV2 to TRBJ2-5, with D tentatively TRBD1 or TRBD2 (5 bases each). Between the trimmed V and J ends, which lost 4 bases and 5 bases, there was a span of 11 bases. Germline values: CDR1 SNHLY, CDR2 FYNNEI. The CDR3 is 13 residues long. The DNA for the CDR3 is TGTGCCAGCAGTGGGGGCGGCGGGGAGACCCAGTACTTC. This gives the protein CASSGGGGETQYF.

This clonotype was detected only once. The chain couples TRBV12-3 or TRBV12-4 to TRBJ2-7, with TRBD2 identical over 8 bases. The CDR3 is 15 amino acids. V shed 2 bases, J shed 2 bases, and the junction held 5 bases outside the gene matches. CDR3 in amino acids: CASSLSSGVTYEQYF. The DNA of the CDR3 is TGTGCCAGCAGTTTAAGTAGCGGGGTTACCTACGAGCAGTACTTC.

The genes are TRBV30 and TRBJ2-2; a possible D gene is TRBD2 (6 bases). The V end was cut by 8 bases, the J end by 4 bases, with 14 bases between. CDR1 and CDR2 (germline): GTSNPN, SVGIG (reference sequence). The CDR3 loop spans 13 amino acids. The CDR3 is CARWWGVTGELFF. CDR3 DNA: TGTGCCCGGTGGTGGGGGGTCACCGGGGAGCTGTTTTTT. The full variable domain, with the rest looked up from reference TRBV30 and TRBJ2-2, is SQTIHQWPATLVQPVGSPLSLECTVEGTSNPNLYWYRQAAGRGLQLLFYSVGIGQISSEVPQNLSASRPQDRQFILSSKKLLLSDSGFYLCARWWGVTGELFFGEGSRLTVL.

The V gene is TRBV7-8, the J gene TRBJ1-1; the D gene is possibly TRBD1 (6 bases). V was trimmed by 5 bases and J by 7 bases, leaving 11 bases between them. CDR1 is SGHVS, CDR2 FQNEAQ, per germline. The CDR3 sequence is 12 residues long. The chain's CDR3 is CASSPNRVEAFF. The CDR3 DNA follows: TGTGCCAGCAGCCCGAACAGGGTTGAAGCTTTCTTT.

This clonotype was seen more than once but under ten times. The gene calls are TRBV7-8 and TRBJ1-4; no clear D gene. Germline CDR1 and CDR2: SGHVS and FQNEAQ. CDR3 length: 13 amino acids. The V and J ends lost 4 bases and 7 bases respectively, with 10 bases between them. The CDR3 reads CASSSGRIEKLFF. CDR3 nucleotides: TGTGCCAGCAGCTCAGGACGGATTGAAAAACTGTTTTTT.

Many counts were recorded for this clonotype. V gene TRBV5-5 combines with J gene TRBJ2-5; possibly TRBD1 or TRBD2 for D (5 bases each). Deletions cut 0 bases from V and 3 bases from J, with 15 bases between. The V gene's germline CDR1 is SGHKS and CDR2 YYEKEE (reference sequence). CDR3 length: 16 amino acids. CDR3 loop: CASSLAGAMVEETQYF. In DNA form, the CDR3 reads TGTGCCAGCAGCTTGGCCGGGGCCATGGTGGAAGAGACCCAGTACTTC.

The chain links TRBV6-5 to TRBJ1-3; tentatively, D is TRBD1 (5 bases). The CDR3 consists of 13 residues. V shed 7 bases and J shed 8 bases, with 15 bases lying between them. Germline CDR1 reads MNHEY; CDR2 reads SVGAGI. In nucleotides, the CDR3 is TGTGCCAGCACTTGGGGGGGTCGGGACACCATATATTTT. Its translation: CASTWGGRDTIYF.

This clonotype was seen just once. The genes are TRBV9 and TRBJ2-7; 10 positions agree with TRBD1. CDR1 and CDR2 from the germline V gene are SGDLS and YYNGEE. The ends lost 0 bases at V and 1 base at J; junction bases unmatched: 10. The CDR3 contains 18 residues. CDR3 loop: CASSVEPTGTGASYEQYF. CDR3 bases: TGTGCCAGCAGCGTAGAGCCGACGGGGACAGGGGCGTCCTACGAGCAGTACTTC.